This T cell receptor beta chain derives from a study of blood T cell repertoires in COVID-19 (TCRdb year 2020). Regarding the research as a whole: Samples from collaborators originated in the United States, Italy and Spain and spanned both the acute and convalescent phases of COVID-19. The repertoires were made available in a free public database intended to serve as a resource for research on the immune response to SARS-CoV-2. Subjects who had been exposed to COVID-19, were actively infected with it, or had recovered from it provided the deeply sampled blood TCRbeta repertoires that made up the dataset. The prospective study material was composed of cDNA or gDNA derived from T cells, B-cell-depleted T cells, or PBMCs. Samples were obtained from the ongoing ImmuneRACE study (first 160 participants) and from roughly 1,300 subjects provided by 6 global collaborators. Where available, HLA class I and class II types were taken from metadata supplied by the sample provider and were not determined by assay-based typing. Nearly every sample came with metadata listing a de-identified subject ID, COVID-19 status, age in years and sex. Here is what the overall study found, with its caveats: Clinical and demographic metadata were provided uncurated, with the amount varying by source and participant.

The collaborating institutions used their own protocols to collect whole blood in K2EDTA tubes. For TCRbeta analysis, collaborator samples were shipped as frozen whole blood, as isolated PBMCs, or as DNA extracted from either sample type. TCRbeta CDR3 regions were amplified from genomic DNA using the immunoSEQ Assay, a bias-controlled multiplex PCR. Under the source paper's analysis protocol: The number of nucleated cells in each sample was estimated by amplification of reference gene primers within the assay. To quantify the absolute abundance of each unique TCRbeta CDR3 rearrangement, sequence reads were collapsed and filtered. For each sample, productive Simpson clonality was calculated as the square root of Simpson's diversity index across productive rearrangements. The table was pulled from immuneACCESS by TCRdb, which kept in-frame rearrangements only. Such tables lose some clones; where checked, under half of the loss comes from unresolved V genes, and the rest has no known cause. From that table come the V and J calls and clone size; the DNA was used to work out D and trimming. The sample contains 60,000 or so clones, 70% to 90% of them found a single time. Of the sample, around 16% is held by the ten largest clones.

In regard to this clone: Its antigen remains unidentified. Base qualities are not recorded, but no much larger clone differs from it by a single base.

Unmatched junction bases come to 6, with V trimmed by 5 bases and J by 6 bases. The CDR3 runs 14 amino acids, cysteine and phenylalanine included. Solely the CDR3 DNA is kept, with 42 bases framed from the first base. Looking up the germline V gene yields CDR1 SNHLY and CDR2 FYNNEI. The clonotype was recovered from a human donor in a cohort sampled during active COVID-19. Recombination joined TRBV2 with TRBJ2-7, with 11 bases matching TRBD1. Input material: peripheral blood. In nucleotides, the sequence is TGTGCCAGCAGTCCCTGGGACAGGGGGATCGAGCAGTACTTC. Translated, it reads CASSPWDRGIEQYF.